This section outlines one TCR beta chain sequence together with its context. Its recognized antigen is unknown. No base-level quality is on record; no much larger clone is a single base apart. Libraries came from the immunoSEQ multiplex PCR assay. A mixture of 60 forward primers for TCR Vbeta segments and 13 reverse primers for TCR Jbeta segments was used in the multiplex PCR. The CDR3 region of rearranged TCR beta genes was amplified from genomic DNA with a multiplex PCR assay. On the Illumina HiSeq System, the amplified TCR beta libraries were sequenced as 87-base-pair reads. As for how the authors treated the data: Across the 666 repertoires, a later analysis counted approximately 83 million unique TCR beta chains, some 11 million of which were shared by at least two donors. To remove PCR and sequencing errors, raw reads were error-corrected and collapsed into unique sequences using a nearest-neighbor algorithm that merged closely related sequences. Alignment of CDR3 sequences to IMGT reference sequences was used to assign V, D and J gene segments. For a sequence to be retained, a match of at least six nucleotides to both a V gene segment and a J gene segment was required. Rearrangements were called productive when the CDR3 lacked stop codons and stayed in frame with V and J; all others were non-productive. CDR3 was defined by IMGT convention, running from the second conserved V-encoded cysteine to the conserved J-encoded phenylalanine. Sequences without an unambiguous match to a single V gene segment were excluded from the earlier analysis of a few hundred of the donors. In an earlier analysis of 587 of the donors, a V segment was called functional when productive rearrangements were above 56.7%, and segregating when the standard deviation between donors exceeded 5%. A statistical classification framework was built for diagnosing cytomegalovirus status from the catalog of TCR beta chain sequences. A later analysis assigned V and J genes by comparing TCR nucleotide sequences with IMGT/GENE-DB human TR gene sequences. The TCRdist pipeline was used in a later analysis to assign CDR3 sequences and most-parsimonious VDJ recombination scenarios. A later analysis defined each TCR beta chain by its CDR3 amino acid sequence plus V-gene family, and excluded reads lacking a unique V-gene family. In a later analysis, several hundred highly shared, low-generation-probability nucleotide sequences were removed to address suspected cross-contamination and a sequencing artifact. For each public chain, a later analysis derived a clonal expansion index from normalized ranks of inferred template counts within each repertoire. In a later analysis, generation probabilities were computed using a VDJ recombination model fitted to out-of-frame rearrangements, and the results were checked against IGoR. In a later analysis, TCR-TCR, TCR-HLA and TCR-CMV co-occurrence was scored with hypergeometric tests, and a repertoire-size bias correction was applied to TCR pairs. False discovery rates were estimated in a later analysis by permuting HLA or CMV assignments 20 times. In a later analysis, co-occurring TCRs were grouped with DBSCAN, and TCRdist sequence similarity was added when clustering was performed within HLA-allele-positive subsets. Repertoires with fewer than 30,000 or more than 120,000 public chains, plus five repertoires with anomalous nucleotide sharing, were excluded from co-occurrence clustering. The table comes from immuneACCESS by way of TCRdb, which keeps in-frame sequences with V and J called. Part of the clones is missing from these tables; in studies checked, under half for an unresolved V gene and the rest for unknown reasons. V, J and clone size reflect that table, while D and trimming were determined from the DNA. This sample lists around 210,000 clones; roughly 81% were detected once. The ten most abundant clones make up 0.2% to 0.25% of the sample.

The cohort consisted of approximately 690 healthy bone marrow donors. All cohort members were sampled while nominally healthy, although unrecorded immune exposures were likely present. The donor tested CMV seronegative and was one of the 352 seronegative cohort members. A peripheral blood sample was provided by each donor, and peripheral blood mononuclear cells were used for TCR beta sequencing. The Qiagen DNeasy Blood Extraction Kit was used to extract genomic DNA from the blood cell samples. The entry originates in a study of cytomegalovirus exposure and HLA in healthy donors (dated by TCRdb to about 2017). In the study overall: An earlier analysis of 587 of the donors reported roughly 300 Gb of sequence data and some 110 million unique TCR beta sequences obtained from approximately 180 million T cells. Around 330 gigabases of sequencing data and roughly 81 million unique TCR sequences made up an early release that covered fewer than 650 HLA-typed donors. Of the 350 to 450 genotyped donors, 75% to 85% were placed in the genetic ancestry cluster associated with self-reported Caucasian donors. The study aimed to test whether cataloging public T cell receptors could reveal signatures of past pathogen exposure. Using immunosequencing, the study profiled T cell repertoires from roughly 650 subjects and related those repertoires to cytomegalovirus serostatus. Besides the first cohort of 500 to 700 subjects, a separate validation cohort made up of 120 different subjects was used. To predict cytomegalovirus infection status, the study brought together high-throughput TCR immunosequencing, statistical association of individual TCRs with disease status, and machine learning. A later analysis re-analyzed previously published TCR beta repertoires from approximately 700 donors and added high-resolution HLA genotyping to study TCR occurrence patterns. The later analysis used no new phenotypic data to find candidate immune exposures, relying instead on TCR beta sequences and their occurrence across donors. In an earlier analysis of roughly 600 of the donors, high-throughput TCR beta sequencing was used to judge whether each TCR beta V gene segment behaved as functional or pseudogenic. Donor age, sex, ethnicity and CMV serostatus were collected together with the repertoire data. A later genetic analysis took genome-wide SNP genotypes for about 55% of the 666 donors and used that subset as a discovery cohort. All discovery cohort repertoires had been generated on a single sequencing platform. HLA typing included class I and class II loci at four-digit resolution. Typing coverage varied by locus: roughly 629-640 donors for A, B, C, DRB1 and DQB1; approximately 500 for DQA1; over 600 for DPA1; roughly 470 for DPB1. Because of strong linkage in the cohort, five DR-DQ haplotypes were treated as single units for association and clustering. Among around 400 genotyped donors of the cohort, an average of around 240,000 unique TCR beta nucleotide sequences were sequenced per donor, about a sixth of them non-productive. The research as a whole found: V-gene and J-gene trimming of TCR beta chains was associated with a missense DCLRE1C variant in a later genetic analysis, and the association was replicated in an independent cohort. For the cohort, immune exposure information was limited to CMV serostatus. Three of the identified cytomegalovirus-associated TCR beta chains were confirmed in vitro to be specific for cytomegalovirus antigens. The authors suggested that the approach could potentially be extended to other disease states and immunological phenotypes. In an earlier analysis of 587 of the donors, most TCR beta V segments appeared in productive rearrangements about 87% or about 30% of the time, broadly matching IMGT annotations. A further reported finding was that TCR beta sequences accurately predicted the HLA-A and HLA-B alleles for most subjects in the first cohort. HLA typing was unavailable for some donors at each locus, so association tests used only the typed subset. Roughly uniform sequencing depth across donors was assumed in presence/absence analyses, although this assumption may not hold. The earlier analysis of approximately 540 of the donors excluded some 15 rarely observed V segments, including chromosome 9 orphons, because counts were too low. While some public TCRs were present in many individuals, most TCR sequences turned up only very rarely across donors. Several of the top co-occurrence clusters appeared to be linked to parvovirus B19, influenza, CMV and Epstein-Barr virus, according to a later analysis. Cytomegalovirus status was reported to be diagnosed by the classifier with high specificity and sensitivity in both the original and validation cohorts. A later genetic analysis reported fewer N-insertions in productive TCRs among donors in an Asian-associated ancestry cluster than the roughly 700-donor mean. Linkage disequilibrium might explain the correlated functional status among segregating V segments, but an unknown experimental factor could not be excluded. In a later analysis, TCR association rates were found to vary across HLA loci, with the most associated TCRs seen for DRB1 alleles and the fewest for HLA-C alleles. At a false discovery rate of 0.05, a later analysis linked some 18,000 TCR beta sequences to specific HLA alleles. Some IMGT-functional V segments, including TRBV6-2 and TRBV6-3, could not be told apart with the 87-base-pair reads, so those segments were excluded. In the study, some 180 TCR beta chains were listed as associated with cytomegalovirus. According to a later analysis, most CMV-associated TCR beta chains appeared to be HLA-restricted, and the HLA associations seemed to be driven largely by CMV exposure. The cohort was sequenced for TCR beta chains only, and without alpha or paired-chain data the features that could be detected were limited. A group of highly shared sequence variants was considered likely to be a technical artifact of the sequencing pipeline. When HLA alleles, especially DR and DQ, strongly co-occurred, TCR associations were difficult to assign to individual alleles. In a later analysis, HLA-associated TCR beta chains were found to be more clonally expanded and to have lower generation probabilities than equally common non-associated chains.

The germline V gene supplies CDR1 SGHDT and CDR2 YYEEEE. Relative to germline, V is missing 7 bases and J is missing 0 bases, with 0 bases of the junction outside any gene match. The CDR3 runs 15 amino acids, cysteine and phenylalanine included. The read is trimmed to its CDR3 DNA, 45 bases read in frame from base 1. This TCR was sampled from a girl aged 2-10 years in good health and CMV-seronegative. This chain is built from TRBV5-6 and TRBJ2-6; 11 junctional bases match TRBD1. Source material: PBMCs. At the DNA level, the sequence is TGTGCCAGCGGGACAGGGGGCTCTGGGGCCAACGTCCTGACTTTC. Its protein is CASGTGGSGANVLTF. Outside the CDR3, residues come from the reference TRBV5-6 and TRBJ2-6 proteins, so the full variable domain is: DAGVTQSPTHLIKTRGQQVTLRCSPKSGHDTVSWYQQALGQGPQFIFQYYEEEERQRGNFPDRFSGHQFPNYSSELNVNALLLGDSALYLCASGTGGSGANVLTFGAGSRLTVL.